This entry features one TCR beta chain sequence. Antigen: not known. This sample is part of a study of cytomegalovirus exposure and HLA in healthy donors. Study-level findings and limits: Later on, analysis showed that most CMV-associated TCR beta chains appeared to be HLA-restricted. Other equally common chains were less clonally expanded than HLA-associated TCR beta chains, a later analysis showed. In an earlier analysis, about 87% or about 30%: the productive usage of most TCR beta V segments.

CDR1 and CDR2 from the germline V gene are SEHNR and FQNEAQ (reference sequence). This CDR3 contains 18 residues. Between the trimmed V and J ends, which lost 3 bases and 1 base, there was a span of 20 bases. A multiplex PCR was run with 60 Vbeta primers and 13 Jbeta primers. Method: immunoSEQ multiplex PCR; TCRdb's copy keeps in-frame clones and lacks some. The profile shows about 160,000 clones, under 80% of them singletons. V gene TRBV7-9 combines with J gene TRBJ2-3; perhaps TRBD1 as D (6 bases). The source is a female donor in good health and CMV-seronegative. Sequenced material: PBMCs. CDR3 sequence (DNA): TGTGCCAGCAGCTTGAAAGGGGTGACCGGACAGCGCACAGATACGCAGTATTTT. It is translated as CASSLKGVTGQRTDTQYF.